The 17 T cell receptor beta chains presented below share a single source sample, sequenced in a study of T cells in Graves' hyperthyroidism and ophthalmopathy. From RNA transcripts, TCR beta CDR3 regions were amplified. A first-round RT-PCR of the TCR CDR3 used the HTBI primer set. TCRdb re-analysed the multiplex PCR reads in MiXCR, keeping a single row per CDR3 protein. The table shows 550,000 to 800,000 distinct CDR3 sequences, with approximately 16% occurring only once. The sample taken for sequencing was blood. The source of these receptors is a man between 18 and 35 years old with Graves' hyperthyroidism.

This clonotype was detected many times. The chain links TRBV6-1 to TRBJ2-1; D is perhaps TRBD1 or TRBD2 (5 bases each). Germline-derived CDR1 and CDR2 are MNHNS and SASEGT. The CDR3 length is 16 residues. The V gene lost 5 bases and the J gene lost 7 bases, with 21 bases spanning the gap. The CDR3 loop is CASSKLAGAWGNEQFF. CDR3 coding DNA: TGTGCCAGCAGTAAGCTAGCTGGGGCCTGGGGGAATGAGCAGTTCTTC.

V and J are TRBV20-1 and TRBJ2-1; 13 bases map to TRBD2. CDR1 DFQATT and CDR2 SNEGSKA come from the germline V gene (reference sequence). This CDR3 has 14 amino acids. V lost 3 bases, J lost 12 bases, and 8 bases stayed unmatched. In nucleotides, the CDR3 is TGCAGTGCTAGGCCGGGACTAGCGGGATGGGGGCAGTTCTTC. Translated, it gives CSARPGLAGWGQFF.

This clonotype was observed at least ten times. The CDR3 nucleotides read TGTGCCAGCAGTTACTTGGGCCTCGGAGAGCAGTTCTTC. Translated, it gives CASSYLGLGEQFF. J is TRBJ2-1 and V is TRBV6-2 or TRBV6-3, with unresolved D. CDR1 MNHEY and CDR2 SVGEGT come from the germline V gene. There are 13 residues in the CDR3. The V and J ends lost 1 base and 10 bases respectively, with 11 bases between them.

With respect to this clonotype: A much larger clone lies one base from this, so it may be a read error. This chain uses TRBV20-1 with TRBJ2-3, with 8 bases identical to TRBD2. The V gene end was trimmed by 0 bases and the J gene end by 3 bases; junction bases not matched to a gene: 5. This CDR3 spans 15 amino acids. Germline V gene lookup returns CDR1 DFQATT and CDR2 SNEGSKA (reference sequence). CDR3 DNA sequence: TGCAGTGCTAGAGATGGCAGCGGGAGTACAGATACGCAGTATTTT. It codes for CSARDGSGSTDTQYF.

This clonotype was found many times. The rearrangement links TRBV28 to TRBJ2-5; a possible D gene is TRBD1 (6 bases). The CDR3 spans 14 residues. The germline V and J ends were trimmed by 3 bases and 2 bases, with 10 bases remaining between them. The germline gives CDR1 MDHEN, CDR2 SYDVKM. CDR3 region: CASSFIRGQETQYF. The CDR3 bases are TGTGCCAGCAGTTTTATCAGGGGACAAGAGACCCAGTACTTC. The full variable domain, rest sourced from reference TRBV28 and TRBJ2-5, is DVKVTQSSRYLVKRTGEKVFLECVQDMDHENMFWYRQDPGLGLRLIYFSYDVKMKEKGDIPEGYSVSREKKERFSLILESASTNQTSMYLCASSFIRGQETQYFGPGTRLLVL.

The chain links TRBV18 to TRBJ1-5, with 8 bases lining up with TRBD1. The CDR3 spans 16 residues. The V and J ends lost 6 bases and 0 bases, in that order; junction bases with no gene match: 7. Germline V lookup: CDR1 KGHSH, CDR2 LQKENI. CDR3 protein: CASSPPGTGSNQPQHF. The CDR3 DNA is TGTGCCAGCTCGCCTCCCGGGACAGGTAGCAATCAGCCCCAGCATTTT.

The chain employs TRBV27 and TRBJ1-2; the D is unclear. Germline V gives CDR1 MNHEY, CDR2 SMNVEV (reference sequence). V lost 3 bases and J lost 8, with 22 bases in between. This CDR3 has 16 residues. DNA of the CDR3: TGTGCCAGCAGTTTTCACCCTCCGCGCGTAGCCGGGGGCTACACCTTC. As protein: CASSFHPPRVAGGYTF.

The gene calls are TRBV5-5 and TRBJ2-1; TRBD2 aligns across 7 bases. The CDR3 consists of 18 residues. Germline lookup yields CDR1 SGHKS and CDR2 YYEKEE (reference sequence). V was clipped by 4 bases and J by 0 bases; unmatched bases: 13. The CDR3 DNA is TGTGCCAGCAGCCCCCTGGGGGGGTATTATCCCTCCTACAATGAGCAGTTCTTC. Protein product: CASSPLGGYYPSYNEQFF.

In regard to this clonotype: With a much larger clone just one base away, this may be a read error. The chain carries TRBV28 and TRBJ2-1, with TRBD2 matching over 10 bases. The CDR3 extends over 14 amino acids. Germline CDR1 and CDR2: MDHEN and SYDVKM. CDR3 residues: CASSSGSGRNEQSF. The CDR3 DNA follows: TGTGCCAGCAGTTCGGGTAGCGGGAGGAATGAGCAGTCCTTC.

At least ten counts were recorded for this clonotype. V and J are TRBV20-1 and TRBJ2-1; D not certain. V was pared by 5 bases and J by 0 bases, with 17 bases between. Germline values: CDR1 DFQATT, CDR2 SNEGSKA (reference sequence). This CDR3 has 16 residues. In DNA, the CDR3 is TGCAGTGCTCTGGAGAGGCGCGCGAGCTCCTACAATGAGCAGTTCTTC. Amino acids: CSALERRASSYNEQFF.

The rearrangement joins TRBV20-1 to TRBJ1-2; unclear D gene. CDR3 length: 13 amino acids. The germline CDR1 and CDR2 sequences are DFQATT and SNEGSKA (reference sequence). Trimming cost V 5 bases and J 4 bases, with 14 bases left between them. CDR3 loop: CSAHRQTGYGYTF. DNA for the CDR3: TGCAGTGCTCACAGACAAACTGGCTATGGCTACACCTTC.

This clonotype was counted between two and nine times. The chain employs TRBV12-3 or TRBV12-4 and TRBJ2-1; tentative D call: TRBD2 (5 bases). V dropped 3 bases and J dropped 6 bases, with 6 bases sitting between them. This CDR3 comprises 12 residues. As DNA, the CDR3 is TGTGCCAGCAGTTTCGCGGGCAATGAGCAGTTCTTC. It translates to CASSFAGNEQFF.

V usage is TRBV20-1 and J usage is TRBJ2-1; no reliable D call. Trimming removed 1 base from V and 0 bases from J, with 25 bases in between. Germline lookup yields CDR1 DFQATT and CDR2 SNEGSKA (reference sequence). This CDR3 contains 20 residues. This CDR3 reads CSARGGIRTEKPSSYNEQFF. The CDR3 bases are TGCAGTGCTAGAGGGGGTATCAGGACGGAGAAACCGAGCTCCTACAATGAGCAGTTCTTC.

This clonotype was found many times. The chain has TRBV10-3 and TRBJ2-7; D possibly corresponds to TRBD1 (5 bases). Trimming removed 4 bases from V and 6 bases from J, with 10 bases in between. Germline loops: CDR1 ENHRY, CDR2 SYGVKD. CDR3 length: 12 amino acids. CDR3 protein: CAISVTAREQYF. DNA for the CDR3: TGTGCCATCAGTGTGACAGCCCGCGAGCAGTACTTC.

This clonotype was counted ten times or more. The V gene is TRBV2, the J gene TRBJ2-5, with 12 bases that match TRBD2. The CDR3 sequence is 17 residues long. Germline-derived CDR1 and CDR2 are SNHLY and FYNNEI. After removal of 5 bases from V and 1 base from J, the junction contained 8 bases not matched to a gene. CDR3 bases: TGTGCCAGCAGTCCCCCGCTAGCGGGAGGGCCCCAAGAGACCCAGTACTTC. Amino acids: CASSPPLAGGPQETQYF.

This clonotype has a count of ten or more. This sequence joins TRBV27 and TRBJ2-1; TRBD1 agrees at 7 bases. J gave up 7 bases and V 8 bases, and 5 bases lay outside the gene matches. The CDR3 length is 12 residues. Germline CDR1 MNHEY, CDR2 SMNVEV (reference sequence). The CDR3 sequence is CASSLRGNEQFF. As DNA, the CDR3 is TGTGCCAGCTCCCTCAGGGGGAATGAGCAGTTCTTC.

This clonotype came up once. The J gene is TRBJ2-2, the V gene TRBV18; 14 bases match TRBD2. The J segment lost 0 bases and the V segment lost 3 bases, leaving 12 bases of the junction unmatched. Germline assignment: CDR1 KGHSH and CDR2 LQKENI. The CDR3 covers 21 residues. CDR3 sequence: CASSPILTSGRAPTNTGELFF. The CDR3, as DNA: TGTGCCAGCTCACCGATCCTGACTAGCGGGAGGGCCCCTACGAACACCGGGGAGCTGTTTTTT.